This T cell receptor (beta chain) was sequenced for a study of regulatory T cells in long-lasting Graves disease. Time point denoted: newly diagnosed GD, antithyroid drugs for less than 3 months. There was RNA extracted from PBMCs, and the TCR library was made from it. Patients all came to the study from an endocrinology department in Xi'an, China. Around 9.1 milliliters of peripheral blood were drawn into EDTA tubes. The ends lost 4 bases at V and 2 bases at J; junction bases unmatched: 6. CDR1 is SGHNT, CDR2 YYREEE, per germline (reference sequence). The CDR3 runs to 18 residues. TCR beta libraries were built with iRepertoire HTBI primers and Arm-PCR of CDR3 regions. TCRdb fed the multiplex PCR reads into MiXCR, producing one record per CDR3 protein. The sample contains approximately 400,000 distinct CDR3 sequences, about 15% of which appear only once. These same data were also listed under a study on T cells in Graves' hyperthyroidism and ophthalmopathy.

Sequencing was performed on peripheral blood mononuclear cells (PBMCs), taken at new diagnosis, from a patient treated with antithyroid drugs. The genes are TRBV5-4 and TRBJ2-1, with TRBD2 identical over 16 bases. The receptor was isolated from a woman in her 30s with Graves disease. In nucleotides, the CDR3 is TGTGCCAGCAGCCCGGGACTAGCGGGAGGGCCGACCTACAATGAGCAGTTCTTC. It codes for CASSPGLAGGPTYNEQFF. Combining the CDR3 with reference TRBV5-4 and TRBJ2-1 gives the whole variable domain ETGVTQSPTHLIKTRGQQVTLRCSSQSGHNTVSWYQQALGQGPQFIFQYYREEENGRGNFPPRFSGLQFPNYSSELNVNALELDDSALYLCASSPGLAGGPTYNEQFFGPGTRLTVL.